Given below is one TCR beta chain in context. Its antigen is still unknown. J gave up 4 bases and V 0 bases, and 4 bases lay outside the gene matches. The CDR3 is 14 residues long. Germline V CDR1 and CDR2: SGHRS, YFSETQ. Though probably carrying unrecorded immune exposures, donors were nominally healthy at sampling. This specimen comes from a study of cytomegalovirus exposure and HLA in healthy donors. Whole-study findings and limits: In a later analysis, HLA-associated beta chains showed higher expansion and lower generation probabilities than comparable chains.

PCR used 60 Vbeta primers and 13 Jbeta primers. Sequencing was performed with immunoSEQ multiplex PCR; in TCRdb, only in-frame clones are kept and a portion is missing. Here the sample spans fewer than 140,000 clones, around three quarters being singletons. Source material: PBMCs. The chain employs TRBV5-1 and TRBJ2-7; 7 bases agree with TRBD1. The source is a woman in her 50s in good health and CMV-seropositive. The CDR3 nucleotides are TGCGCCAGCAGCTTGGAGGACAGGAGATACGAGCAGTACTTC. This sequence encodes CASSLEDRRYEQYF.